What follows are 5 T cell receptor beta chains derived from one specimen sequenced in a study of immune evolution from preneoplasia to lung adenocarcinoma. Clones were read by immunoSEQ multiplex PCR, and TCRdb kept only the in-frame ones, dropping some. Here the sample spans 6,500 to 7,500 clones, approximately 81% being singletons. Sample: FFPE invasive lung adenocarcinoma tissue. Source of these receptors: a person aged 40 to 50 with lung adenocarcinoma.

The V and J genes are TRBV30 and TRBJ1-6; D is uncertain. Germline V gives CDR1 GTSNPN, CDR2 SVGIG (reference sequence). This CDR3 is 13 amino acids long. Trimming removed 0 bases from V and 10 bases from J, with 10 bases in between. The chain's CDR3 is CAWSVKRWSPLHF. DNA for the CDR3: TGTGCCTGGAGTGTTAAGAGGTGGTCACCCCTCCACTTT.

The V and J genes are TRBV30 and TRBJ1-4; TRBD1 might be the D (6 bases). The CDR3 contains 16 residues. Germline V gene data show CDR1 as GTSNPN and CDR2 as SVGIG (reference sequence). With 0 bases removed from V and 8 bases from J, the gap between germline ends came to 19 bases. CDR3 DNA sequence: TGTGCCTGGAGTGTAGCCCCCCAGGGGATCGGGGAAAAACTGTTTTTT. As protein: CAWSVAPQGIGEKLFF.

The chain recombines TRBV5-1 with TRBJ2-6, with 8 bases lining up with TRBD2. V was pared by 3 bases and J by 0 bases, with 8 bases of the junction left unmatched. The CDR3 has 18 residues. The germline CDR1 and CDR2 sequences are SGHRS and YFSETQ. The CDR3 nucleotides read TGCGCCAGCAGCTCCGTGGGCGGGAGGATCTCTGGGGCCAACGTCCTGACTTTC. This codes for CASSSVGGRISGANVLTF.

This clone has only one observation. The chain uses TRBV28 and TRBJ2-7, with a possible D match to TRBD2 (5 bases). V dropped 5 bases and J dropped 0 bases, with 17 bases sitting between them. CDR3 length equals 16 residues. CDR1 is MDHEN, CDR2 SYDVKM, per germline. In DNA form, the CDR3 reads TGTGCCAGCAGTGGTACGGAGGCGACACTCTCCTACGAGCAGTACTTC. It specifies CASSGTEATLSYEQYF.

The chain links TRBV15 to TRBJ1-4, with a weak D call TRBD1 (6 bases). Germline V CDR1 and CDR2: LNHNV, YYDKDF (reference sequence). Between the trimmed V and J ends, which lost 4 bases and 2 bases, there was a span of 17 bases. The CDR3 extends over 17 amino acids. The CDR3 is CATSTGLGGRTNEKLFF. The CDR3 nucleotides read TGTGCCACCAGCACAGGGTTGGGGGGCCGGACTAATGAAAAACTGTTTTTT. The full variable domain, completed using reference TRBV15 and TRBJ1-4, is DAMVIQNPRYQVTQFGKPVTLSCSQTLNHNVMYWYQQKSSQAPKLLFHYYDKDFNNEADTPDNFQSRRPNTSFCFLDIRSPGLGDTAMYLCATSTGLGGRTNEKLFFGSGTQLSVL.